This passage covers 12 T cell receptor beta chains from one sample sequenced in a study of cytomegalovirus exposure and HLA in healthy donors. TCRdb's copy holds only in-frame clones and misses some; the assay was immunoSEQ multiplex PCR. The table has about 130,000 clones, about nine tenths seen once. The sample was PBMCs. Receptors were obtained from a woman aged 18-29 years in good health and CMV-seronegative.

The chain uses TRBV28 and TRBJ1-5; 9 bases are a match to TRBD1. With 6 bases clipped from V and 1 base from J, the junction kept 7 bases outside the gene matches. Germline CDR1 MDHEN, CDR2 SYDVKM. The CDR3 is 16 residues long. Here the CDR3 DNA reads TGTGCCAGCAGGTCAACAGGGGGCGCGAGCAATCAGCCCCAGCATTTT. It yields the protein CASRSTGGASNQPQHF.

The rearrangement uses TRBV11-2 and TRBJ2-5, with D hard to call. The CDR3 extends over 14 amino acids. V was shortened by 0 bases and J by 2 bases, with 7 bases between the two germline ends. The germline CDR1 and CDR2 sequences are SGHAT and FQNNGV. The chain's CDR3 is CASSLEWQQETQYF. Written as DNA, the CDR3 is TGTGCCAGCAGCTTAGAGTGGCAGCAAGAGACCCAGTACTTC.

CDR3 DNA: TGTGCCAGCAGCTTAGACAGGACCGATGAGCAGTTCTTC. Residues: CASSLDRTDEQFF. This chain uses TRBV7-2 with TRBJ2-1; possible D gene TRBD1, 5 bases. The V and J ends lost 1 base and 8 bases respectively, with 9 bases between them. CDR3 size: 13 residues. Germline V gives CDR1 SGHTA, CDR2 FQGNSA.

The chain combines TRBV6-1 with TRBJ2-3; tentatively, D is TRBD2 (6 bases). Deletions cut 8 bases from V and 4 bases from J, with 16 bases between. The CDR3 has 14 residues. Germline loops: CDR1 MNHNS, CDR2 SASEGT. In DNA form, the CDR3 reads TGTGCCAGCCGGAGAGGAGGGAACCCAGATACGCAGTATTTT. Protein product: CASRRGGNPDTQYF.

V gene TRBV7-9 combines with J gene TRBJ2-7; 13 bases fit TRBD2. The germline V gene encodes CDR1 SEHNR and CDR2 FQNEAQ (reference sequence). There are 14 residues in the CDR3. The V and J ends lost 5 bases and 4 bases, in that order; junction bases with no gene match: 2. The CDR3 coding sequence is TGTGCCAGCAGCCTGACTAGCGGGAGGTACGAGCAGTACTTC. Translating gives CASSLTSGRYEQYF.

J is TRBJ2-1 and V is TRBV6-1; unclear D gene. Germline-derived CDR1 and CDR2 are MNHNS and SASEGT. V was pared by 2 bases and J by 0 bases, with 8 bases between. This CDR3 contains 15 residues. The CDR3 nucleotides read TGTGCCAGCAGTGAACTAAACGGCTCCTACAATGAGCAGTTCTTC. Translation: CASSELNGSYNEQFF.

This clone was counted a single time. V and J are TRBV2 and TRBJ2-7, with TRBD2 identical over 11 bases. Germline-derived CDR1 and CDR2 are SNHLY and FYNNEI. Germline trimming cut 7 bases from V and 6 bases from J; bases unmatched to any gene: 11. The CDR3 extends over 15 amino acids. CDR3 sequence: CASKGVAGGPGEQYF. CDR3 bases: TGTGCCAGCAAGGGGGTAGCGGGAGGGCCGGGCGAGCAGTACTTC.

V gene TRBV6-1 combines with J gene TRBJ1-5, with 10 bases aligning to TRBD1. Trimming took 6 bases from V and 6 from J; bases not matched to a gene: 2. Germline assignment: CDR1 MNHNS and CDR2 SASEGT. The CDR3 has 13 amino acids. In DNA form, the CDR3 reads TGTGCCAGCAGCTGGACAGGGGGTCAGCCCCAGCATTTT. The encoded protein is CASSWTGGQPQHF.

The chain links TRBV6-5 to TRBJ2-2, with 8 bases aligning to TRBD2. The V segment lost 4 bases and the J segment 7 bases; nucleotides outside the gene matches: 11. The germline CDR1 and CDR2 sequences are MNHEY and SVGAGI. The length of the CDR3 is 16 residues. The CDR3 nucleotides are TGTGCCAGCAGTTTCCTAAATAGCGGGATGGGCGGGGAGCTGTTTTTT. Amino acid sequence: CASSFLNSGMGGELFF.

The chain has TRBV6-6 and TRBJ2-7; 8 bases map to TRBD2. Germline CDR1 and CDR2: MNHNY and SVGAGI (reference sequence). This CDR3 spans 12 amino acids. Germline trimming cut 5 bases from V and 6 bases from J; bases unmatched to any gene: 3. CDR3 nucleotide sequence: TGTGCCAGCAGTCCGGGGGGGGGCGAGCAGTACTTC. Its protein is CASSPGGGEQYF.

In this sample, this clone turned up once. The CDR3, as DNA: TGTGCCAGCAGTGATCAGTTTGGGAGTTACAATGAGCAGTTCTTC. Translated: CASSDQFGSYNEQFF. The chain combines TRBV6-4 with TRBJ2-1; D is possibly TRBD2 (5 bases). The CDR3 extends over 15 amino acids. The germline V and J ends were trimmed by 3 bases and 4 bases, with 13 bases remaining between them. CDR1 and CDR2 from the germline V gene are MRHNA and SNTAGT.

The gene calls are TRBV7-9 and TRBJ2-5, with 7 positions matching TRBD1. V shed 5 bases, J shed 13 bases, and the junction held 16 bases outside the gene matches. Germline lookup yields CDR1 SEHNR and CDR2 FQNEAQ (reference sequence). The CDR3 loop spans 14 amino acids. The CDR3 protein is CASSTTRDSPKVYF. The DNA for the CDR3 is TGTGCCAGCAGCACTACCCGGGACAGCCCAAAGGTGTACTTC.